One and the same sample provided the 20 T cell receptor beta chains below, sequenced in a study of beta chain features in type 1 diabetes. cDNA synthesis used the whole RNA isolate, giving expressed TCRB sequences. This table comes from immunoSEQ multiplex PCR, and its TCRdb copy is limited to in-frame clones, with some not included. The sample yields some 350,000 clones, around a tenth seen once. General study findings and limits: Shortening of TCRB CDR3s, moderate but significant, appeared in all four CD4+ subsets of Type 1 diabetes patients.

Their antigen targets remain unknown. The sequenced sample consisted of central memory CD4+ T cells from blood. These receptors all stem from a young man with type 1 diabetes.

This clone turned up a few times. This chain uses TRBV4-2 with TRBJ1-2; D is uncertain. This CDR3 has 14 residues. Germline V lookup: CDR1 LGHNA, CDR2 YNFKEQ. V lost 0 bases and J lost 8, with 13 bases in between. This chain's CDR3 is CASSQELLGRGYTF. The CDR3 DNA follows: TGTGCCAGCAGCCAAGAACTCCTAGGGCGGGGCTACACCTTC.

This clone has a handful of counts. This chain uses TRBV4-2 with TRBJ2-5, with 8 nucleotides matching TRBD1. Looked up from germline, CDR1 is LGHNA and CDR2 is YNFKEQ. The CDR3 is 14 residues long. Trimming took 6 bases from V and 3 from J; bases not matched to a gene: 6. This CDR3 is CASSQGQVEETQYF. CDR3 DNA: TGTGCCAGCAGTCAGGGACAGGTAGAAGAGACCCAGTACTTC.

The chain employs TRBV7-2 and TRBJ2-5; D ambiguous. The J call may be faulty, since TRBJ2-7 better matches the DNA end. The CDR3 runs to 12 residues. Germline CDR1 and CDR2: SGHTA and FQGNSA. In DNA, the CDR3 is TGTGCCAGCAGCCTTCACGGTTACGAGCAGTACTTC. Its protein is CASSLHGYEQYF.

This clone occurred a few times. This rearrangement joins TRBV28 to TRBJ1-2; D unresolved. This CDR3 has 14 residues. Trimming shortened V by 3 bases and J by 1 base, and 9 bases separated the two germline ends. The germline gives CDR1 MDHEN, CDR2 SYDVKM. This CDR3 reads CASSLGSRNYGYTF. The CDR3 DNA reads TGTGCCAGCAGTTTGGGGAGTCGTAACTATGGCTACACCTTC.

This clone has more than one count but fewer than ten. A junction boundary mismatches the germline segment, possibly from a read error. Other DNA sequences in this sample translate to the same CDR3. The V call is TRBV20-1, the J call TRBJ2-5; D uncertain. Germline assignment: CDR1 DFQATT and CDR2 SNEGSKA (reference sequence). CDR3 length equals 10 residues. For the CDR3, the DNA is TGCAGTGCAAGAGACGAGACCCAGTACTTC. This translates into CSARDETQYF.

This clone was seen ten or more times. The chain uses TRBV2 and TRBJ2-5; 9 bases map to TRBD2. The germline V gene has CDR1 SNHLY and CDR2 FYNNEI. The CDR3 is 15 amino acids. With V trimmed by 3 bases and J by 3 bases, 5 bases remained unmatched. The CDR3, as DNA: TGTGCCAGCAGTGAGATCTCTAGCGGGGAAGAGACCCAGTACTTC. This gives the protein CASSEISSGEETQYF.

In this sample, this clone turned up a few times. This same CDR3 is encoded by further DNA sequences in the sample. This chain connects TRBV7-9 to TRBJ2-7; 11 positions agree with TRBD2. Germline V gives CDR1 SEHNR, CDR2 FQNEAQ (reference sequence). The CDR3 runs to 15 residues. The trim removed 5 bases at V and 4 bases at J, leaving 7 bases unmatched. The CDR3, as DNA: TGTGCCAGCAGCCCCCTAGCGGGAGGAGGATACGAGCAGTACTTC. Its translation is CASSPLAGGGYEQYF.

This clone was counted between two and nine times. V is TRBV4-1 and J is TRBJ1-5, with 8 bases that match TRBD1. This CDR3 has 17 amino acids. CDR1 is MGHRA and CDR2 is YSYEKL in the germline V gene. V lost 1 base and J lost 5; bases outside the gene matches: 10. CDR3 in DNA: TGCGCCAGCAGCCAAGCCGCAGGACAGGGAAGGGATCAGCCCCAGCATTTT. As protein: CASSQAAGQGRDQPQHF.

CDR3 nucleotide sequence: TGTGCCAGCAGCTTCGGACAGGGAGGCACTGAAGCTTTCTTT. Protein product: CASSFGQGGTEAFF. This chain uses TRBV7-8 with TRBJ1-1; 8 nucleotides line up with TRBD1. The germline V gene encodes CDR1 SGHVS and CDR2 FQNEAQ. The J segment lost 4 bases and the V segment lost 3 bases, leaving 4 bases of the junction unmatched. The CDR3 runs to 14 residues.

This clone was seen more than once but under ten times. The CDR3 DNA is TGCGCCAGCACCGACGGAGCAGGGGATGCTGAAGCTTTCTTT. The encoded protein is CASTDGAGDAEAFF. V and J are TRBV5-1 and TRBJ1-1; D might be TRBD1 (6 bases). Germline CDR1 reads SGHRS; CDR2 reads YFSETQ. V shed 6 bases and J shed 6 bases, with 18 bases lying between them. The CDR3 spans 14 residues.

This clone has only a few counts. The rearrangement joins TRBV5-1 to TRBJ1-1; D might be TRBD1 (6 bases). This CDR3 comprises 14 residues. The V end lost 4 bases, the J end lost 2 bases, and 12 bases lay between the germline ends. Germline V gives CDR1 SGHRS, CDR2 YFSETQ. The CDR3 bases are TGCGCCAGCAGCCGGGGGGCAAGTAACACTGAAGCTTTCTTT. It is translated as CASSRGASNTEAFF.

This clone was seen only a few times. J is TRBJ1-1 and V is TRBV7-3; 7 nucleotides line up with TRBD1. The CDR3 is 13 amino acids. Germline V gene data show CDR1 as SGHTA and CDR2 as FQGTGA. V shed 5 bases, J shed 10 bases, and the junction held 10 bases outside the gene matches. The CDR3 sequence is CASSPTGSGGAFF. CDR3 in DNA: TGTGCCAGCAGCCCGACAGGGTCAGGCGGAGCTTTCTTT. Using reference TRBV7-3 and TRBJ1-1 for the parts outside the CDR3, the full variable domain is GAGVSQTPSNKVTEKGKYVELRCDPISGHTALYWYRQSLGQGPEFLIYFQGTGAADDSGLPNDRFFAVRPEGSVSTLKIQRTERGDSAVYLCASSPTGSGGAFFGQGTRLTVV.

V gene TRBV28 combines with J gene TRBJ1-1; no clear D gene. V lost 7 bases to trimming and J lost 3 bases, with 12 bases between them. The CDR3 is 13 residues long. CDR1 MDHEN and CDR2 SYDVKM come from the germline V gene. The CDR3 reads CASNTAADTEAFF. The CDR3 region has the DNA TGTGCCAGCAATACAGCGGCGGACACTGAAGCTTTCTTT.

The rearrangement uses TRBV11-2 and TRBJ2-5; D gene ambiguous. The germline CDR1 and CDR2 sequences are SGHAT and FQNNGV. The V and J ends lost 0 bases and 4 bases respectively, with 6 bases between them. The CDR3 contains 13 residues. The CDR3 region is CASSLDWGETQYF. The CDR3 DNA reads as TGTGCCAGCAGCTTAGATTGGGGAGAGACCCAGTACTTC. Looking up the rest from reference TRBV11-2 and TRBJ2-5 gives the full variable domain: EAGVAQSPRYKIIEKRQSVAFWCNPISGHATLYWYQQILGQGPKLLIQFQNNGVVDDSQLPKDRFSAERLKGVDSTLKIQPAKLEDSAVYLCASSLDWGETQYFGPGTRLLVL.

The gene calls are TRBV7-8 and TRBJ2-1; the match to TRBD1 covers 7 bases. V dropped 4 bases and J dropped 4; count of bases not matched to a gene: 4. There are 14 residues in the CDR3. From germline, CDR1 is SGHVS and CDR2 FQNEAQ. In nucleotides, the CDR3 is TGTGCCAGCAGCTCTGGACAGGCTTACAATGAGCAGTTCTTC. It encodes CASSSGQAYNEQFF.

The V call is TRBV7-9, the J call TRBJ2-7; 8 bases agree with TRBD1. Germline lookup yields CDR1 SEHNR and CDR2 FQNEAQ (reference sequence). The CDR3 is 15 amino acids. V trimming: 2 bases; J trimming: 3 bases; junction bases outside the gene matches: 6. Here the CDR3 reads CASSLPGTGSYEQYF. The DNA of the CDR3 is TGTGCCAGCAGCTTACCCGGGACAGGCAGCTACGAGCAGTACTTC.

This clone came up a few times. The CDR3 nucleotides are TGTGCCAGCAGCTTGGGCGGGACTAGCGGGAGGGAGACCCAGTACTTC. Protein sequence: CASSLGGTSGRETQYF. The V gene is TRBV5-4, the J gene TRBJ2-5; 15 bases fit TRBD2. The CDR3 has 16 residues. V was pared by 0 bases and J by 5 bases, with 2 bases of the junction left unmatched. Germline V gene sequence: CDR1 SGHNT, CDR2 YYREEE (reference sequence).

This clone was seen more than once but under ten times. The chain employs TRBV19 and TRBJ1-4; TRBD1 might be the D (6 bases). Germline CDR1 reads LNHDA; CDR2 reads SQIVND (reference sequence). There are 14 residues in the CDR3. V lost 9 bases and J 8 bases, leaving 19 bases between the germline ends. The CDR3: CASSWGATREKLFF. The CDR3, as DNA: TGTGCCAGCTCTTGGGGGGCTACGAGGGAAAAACTGTTTTTT.

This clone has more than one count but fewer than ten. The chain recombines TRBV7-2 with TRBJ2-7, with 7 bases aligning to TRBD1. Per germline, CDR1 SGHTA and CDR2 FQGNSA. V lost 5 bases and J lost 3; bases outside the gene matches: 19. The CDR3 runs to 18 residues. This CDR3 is CASSVRQGTNLPYYEQYF. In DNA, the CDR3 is TGTGCCAGCAGCGTGAGACAGGGAACGAACTTACCTTACTACGAGCAGTACTTC.

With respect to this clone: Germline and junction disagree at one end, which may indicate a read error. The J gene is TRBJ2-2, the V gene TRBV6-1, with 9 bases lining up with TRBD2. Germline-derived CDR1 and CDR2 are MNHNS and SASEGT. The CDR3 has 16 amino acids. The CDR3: CAISEVLAGGTGELFF. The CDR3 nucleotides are TGTGCCATCAGTGAGGTACTAGCGGGTGGCACCGGGGAGCTGTTTTTT.